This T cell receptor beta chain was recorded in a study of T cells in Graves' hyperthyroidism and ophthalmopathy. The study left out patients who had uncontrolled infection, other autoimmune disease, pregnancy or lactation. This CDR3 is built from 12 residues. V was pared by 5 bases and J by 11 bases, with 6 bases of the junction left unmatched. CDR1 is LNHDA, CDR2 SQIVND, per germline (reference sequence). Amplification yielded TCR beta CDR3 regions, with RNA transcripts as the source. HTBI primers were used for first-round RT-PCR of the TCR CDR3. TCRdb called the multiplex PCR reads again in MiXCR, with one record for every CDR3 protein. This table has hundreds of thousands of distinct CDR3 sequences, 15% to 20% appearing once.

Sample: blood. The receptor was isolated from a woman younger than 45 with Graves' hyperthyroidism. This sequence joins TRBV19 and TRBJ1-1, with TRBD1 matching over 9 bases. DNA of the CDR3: TGTGCCAGTAGTTTACAGGGGGCGCGCGCTTTCTTT. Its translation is CASSLQGARAFF.